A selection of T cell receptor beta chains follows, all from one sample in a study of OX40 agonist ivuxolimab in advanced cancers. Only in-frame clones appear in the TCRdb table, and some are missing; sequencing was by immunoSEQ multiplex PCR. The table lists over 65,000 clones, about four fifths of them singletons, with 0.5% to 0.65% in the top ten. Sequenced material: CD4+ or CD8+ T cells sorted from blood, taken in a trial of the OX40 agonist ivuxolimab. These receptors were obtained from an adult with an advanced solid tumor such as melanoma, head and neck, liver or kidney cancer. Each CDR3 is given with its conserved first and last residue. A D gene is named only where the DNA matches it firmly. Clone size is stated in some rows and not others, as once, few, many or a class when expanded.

DNA: TGTGCCAGCAGAGTACTAGCGGGAGTTGAGACCCAGTACTTC; CDR3: CASRVLAGVETQYF; size: NA; V: TRBV6-1; J: TRBJ2-5; D: TRBD2
DNA: TGTGCCAGTACCCCGACAGGGGCGGGAGCGGGGCCCCAGCATTTT; CDR3: CASTPTGAGAGPQHF; size: NA; V: TRBV19; J: TRBJ1-5; D: TRBD1
DNA: TGTGCCAGCAGCTTCCAGTTCGGGTTTCAAGAGACCCAGTACTTC; CDR3: CASSFQFGFQETQYF; size: few; V: TRBV7-2; J: TRBJ2-5; D: NA
DNA: TGTGCCAGCAGCCCCACCTCCGGGAGTACCTACGAGCAGTACTTC; CDR3: CASSPTSGSTYEQYF; size: NA; V: TRBV7-6; J: TRBJ2-7; D: NA
DNA: TGTGCCAGCAGGAACCATATGGGGGACAATCAGCCCCAGCATTTT; CDR3: CASRNHMGDNQPQHF; size: NA; V: TRBV28; J: TRBJ1-5; D: NA
DNA: TGTGCCAGCTTCCGGACTAGCTATGGCTACACCTTC; CDR3: CASFRTSYGYTF; size: NA; V: TRBV28; J: TRBJ1-2; D: NA
DNA: TGTGCCAGCAGCTTCCGCGGCGTCGAGACCCAGTACTTC; CDR3: CASSFRGVETQYF; size: NA; V: TRBV11-3; J: TRBJ2-5; D: NA
DNA: TGTGCCAGCAGCGCCCAGTACGAGCAGTACTTC; CDR3: CASSAQYEQYF; size: once; V: TRBV7-2; J: TRBJ2-7; D: NA
DNA: TGTGCCAGCAGTTCCTACAATCAGCCCCAGCATTTT; CDR3: CASSSYNQPQHF; size: NA; V: TRBV28; J: TRBJ1-5; D: NA
DNA: TGTGCCAGCTCACCAGTGGGTGGACTTAGGGATACGCAGTATTTT; CDR3: CASSPVGGLRDTQYF; size: NA; V: TRBV18; J: TRBJ2-3; D: NA
DNA: TGTGCCTGGAATCTCAACATCTACGAGCAGTACTTC; CDR3: CAWNLNIYEQYF; size: NA; V: TRBV30; J: TRBJ2-7; D: NA
DNA: TGTGCCAGTAGTAGCGGGCAAGGGGTAGAGACCCAGTACTTC; CDR3: CASSSGQGVETQYF; size: few; V: TRBV19; J: TRBJ2-5; D: NA
DNA: TGCGCCAGCAGCCAAGAGCCCAGCCTGGGAACAAAACTGTTTTTT; CDR3: CASSQEPSLGTKLFF; size: NA; V: TRBV4-3; J: TRBJ1-4; D: NA
DNA: TGTGCCAGCAGCTCCGCCGGGGGGGAGTTCTCACCCCTCCACTTT; CDR3: CASSSAGGEFSPLHF; size: once; V: TRBV9; J: TRBJ1-6; D: NA